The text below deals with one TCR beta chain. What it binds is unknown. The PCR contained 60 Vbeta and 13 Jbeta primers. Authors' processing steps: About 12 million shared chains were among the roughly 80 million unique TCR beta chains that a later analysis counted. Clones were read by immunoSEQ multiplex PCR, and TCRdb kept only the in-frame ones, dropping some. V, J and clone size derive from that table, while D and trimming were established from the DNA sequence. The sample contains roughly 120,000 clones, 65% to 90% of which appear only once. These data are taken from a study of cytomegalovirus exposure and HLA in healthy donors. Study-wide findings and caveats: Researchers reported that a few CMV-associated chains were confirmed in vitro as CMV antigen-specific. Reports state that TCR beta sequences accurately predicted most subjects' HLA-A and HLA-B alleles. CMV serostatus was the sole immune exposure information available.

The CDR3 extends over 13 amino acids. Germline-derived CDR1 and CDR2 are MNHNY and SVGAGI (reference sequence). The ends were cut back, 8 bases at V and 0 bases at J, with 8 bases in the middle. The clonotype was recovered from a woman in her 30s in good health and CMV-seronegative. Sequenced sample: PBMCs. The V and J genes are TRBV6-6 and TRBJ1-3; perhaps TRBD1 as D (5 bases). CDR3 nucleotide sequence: TGTGCCAGCCGGGGGTTCTCTGGAAACACCATATATTTT. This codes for CASRGFSGNTIYF.